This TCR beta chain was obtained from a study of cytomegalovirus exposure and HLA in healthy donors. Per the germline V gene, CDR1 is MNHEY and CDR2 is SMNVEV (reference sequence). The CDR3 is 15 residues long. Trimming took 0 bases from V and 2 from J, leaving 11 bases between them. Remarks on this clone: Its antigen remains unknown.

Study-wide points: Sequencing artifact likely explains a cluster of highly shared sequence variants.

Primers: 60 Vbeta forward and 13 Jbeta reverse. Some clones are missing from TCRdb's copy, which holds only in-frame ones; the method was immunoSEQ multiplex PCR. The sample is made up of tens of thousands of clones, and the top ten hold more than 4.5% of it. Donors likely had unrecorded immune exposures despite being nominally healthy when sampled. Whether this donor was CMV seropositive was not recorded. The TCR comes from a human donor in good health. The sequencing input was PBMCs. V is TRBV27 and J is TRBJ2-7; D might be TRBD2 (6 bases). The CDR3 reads CASSLSLRGTYEQYF. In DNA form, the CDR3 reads TGTGCCAGCAGTTTATCCCTCCGGGGGACCTACGAGCAGTACTTC.